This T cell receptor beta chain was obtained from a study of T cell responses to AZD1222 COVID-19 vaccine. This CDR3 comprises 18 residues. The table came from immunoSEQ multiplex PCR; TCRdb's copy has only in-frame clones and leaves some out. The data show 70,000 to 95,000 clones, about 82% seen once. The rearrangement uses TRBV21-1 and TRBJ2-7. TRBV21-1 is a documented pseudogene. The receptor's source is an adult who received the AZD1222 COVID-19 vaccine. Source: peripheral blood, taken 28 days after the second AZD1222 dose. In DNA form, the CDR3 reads TGTGCCAGCAGCAAAATGGGCCGTTCCAAGGGACCACCCTACGAGCAGTACTTC. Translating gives CASSKMGRSKGPPYEQYF.